Here is one T cell receptor (beta chain) with its context. Its antigen is not yet known. The record has no base qualities; no much larger clone is one base away. One collaborating source in Seattle enrolled patients while the patients were actively infected and followed the patients over time throughout the course of disease. The collaborating institutions used their own protocols to collect whole blood in K2EDTA tubes. Collaborator samples were shipped for TCRbeta analysis as frozen whole blood, isolated PBMCs, or DNA extracted from either sample type. TCRbeta CDR3 regions were amplified from genomic DNA using the immunoSEQ Assay, a bias-controlled multiplex PCR. The published analysis was carried out like this. The number of nucleated cells in each sample was estimated by amplification of reference gene primers within the assay. Sequence reads were collapsed and filtered to measure the absolute abundance of every unique TCRbeta CDR3 rearrangement. For each sample, productive Simpson clonality was calculated as the square root of Simpson's diversity index across productive rearrangements. The immuneACCESS repertoire file appears here via TCRdb, limited to in-frame rearrangements. These files lack a portion of the clones; in checked studies, under half of the deficit traces to unresolved V genes, and the cause of the others is not known. Clone size and the V and J calls come from that table; the DNA yielded D and trimming. The sample table shows some 270,000 clones, and 80% to 85% are seen once. Around 16% of the sample is held by the ten biggest clonotypes.

These data come from a study of blood T cell repertoires in COVID-19 (dated by TCRdb to about 2020). About the study as a whole: Samples from collaborators originated in the United States, Italy and Spain and spanned both the acute and convalescent phases of COVID-19. The prospective study material was composed of cDNA or gDNA derived from T cells, B-cell-depleted T cells, or PBMCs. The dataset comprised deeply sampled blood TCRbeta repertoires from subjects exposed to, actively infected with, or recovered from COVID-19. The repertoires were released in a freely available public database intended as a resource for research on the immune response to SARS-CoV-2. Samples came from the ongoing ImmuneRACE study (first 160 participants) plus 1,254 subjects from 6 global collaborators. The sample metadata nearly always contained a de-identified subject ID, COVID-19 status, age in years and sex. Where available, HLA class I and class II types were taken from metadata supplied by the sample provider and were not determined by assay-based typing.

The CDR3 runs 18 residues from the cysteine to the phenylalanine. Only CDR3 DNA is held: 54 bases, read in frame from base 1. Per the germline V gene (reference sequence), LNHDA is the CDR1 and SQIVND is the CDR2. The junction shows trimming of 1 base on V and 6 bases on J, and the gene matches do not reach 11 bases of it. Here is what the overall study found, with its caveats: The quantity of clinical and demographic metadata differed by source and by participant and was supplied without curation.

The receptor's source is a person aged 65 to 79 with COVID-19, enrolled during active disease. Sequenced input: peripheral blood. Recombination connected TRBV19 to TRBJ2-2; a stretch of 10 junction bases matches TRBD1. The CDR3 sequence is CASSIGGTGDFFAGELFF. In nucleotide form, the sequence is TGTGCCAGTAGTATAGGCGGGACAGGGGATTTCTTCGCCGGGGAGCTGTTTTTT.